The sequence of this T cell receptor beta chain was determined in a study of blood T cell repertoires in COVID-19. For the study at large: PBMCs, B-cell-depleted T cells, or T cells provided the cDNA or gDNA that made up the material.

Assay used: immunoSEQ multiplex PCR; TCRdb lists only in-frame clones, some missing. The table includes some 300,000 clones, around 88% detected once. This sequence originates from a woman aged 25 to 39 who had recovered from COVID-19. The sample comprised peripheral blood.

The CDR3 DNA is TGTGCCAGCAGCGTAGACTCACAGGGAGCCAAAAACATTCAGTACTTC. It yields the protein CASSVDSQGAKNIQYF. The chain combines TRBV9 with TRBJ2-4; possibly TRBD1 for D (6 bases). From germline, CDR1 is SGDLS and CDR2 YYNGEE. Between the trimmed V and J ends, which lost 0 bases and 0 bases, there was a span of 10 bases. The CDR3 has 16 amino acids.